A single sample gave rise to the 29 T cell receptor beta chains below, sequenced in a study of shared clonotypes between healthy human individuals (dated by TCRdb to about 2020). Library prep was done by the immunoSEQ multiplex PCR assay. Here the immuneACCESS table is served through TCRdb, limited to in-frame sequences with V and J called. Missing clones are a known gap in these copies; in checked studies unresolved V genes cover under half, and the rest lacks a known reason. This sample lists around 2,000,000 clones; more than 85% were detected once. The biggest ten clones account for about 1.8% of the sample. CD8 naive samples were CD45RO-negative cells positively selected for CCR7, giving a CD45RA+CCR7+ population that excluded TemRA cells. Sequencing was performed on naive CD8+ T cells from PBMCs. Sample cell subset or site, as interpreted from the label and publication: CD45RA+CCR7+. The receptors stem from a young man in good health. Some clones in this sample may be carry-over from other donors' samples.

The gene calls are TRBV9 and TRBJ2-2, with 9 bases fitting TRBD1. CDR3 length equals 16 residues. Losses at the gene ends were 1 base for V and 9 bases for J; bases not matched to a gene: 10. Germline V gives CDR1 SGDLS, CDR2 YYNGEE. The CDR3 loop is CASSVSGTGNPRELFF. The CDR3 DNA sequence: TGTGCCAGCAGCGTATCTGGGACAGGGAATCCGAGGGAGCTGTTTTTT.

This clone has a single count. The chain is built from TRBV5-1 and TRBJ2-7, with D possibly matching TRBD2 (5 bases). Trimming cost V 4 bases and J 3 bases, with 17 bases left between them. The germline gives CDR1 SGHRS, CDR2 YFSETQ. The CDR3 runs to 15 residues. As DNA, the CDR3 is TGCGCCAGCAGCCCCGGGGTGGGGATTAACTACGAGCAGTACTTC. Translated, it gives CASSPGVGINYEQYF.

The chain has TRBV7-9 and TRBJ2-4; tentatively, D is TRBD1 or TRBD2 (5 bases each). Germline-derived CDR1 and CDR2 are SEHNR and FQNEAQ (reference sequence). This CDR3 has 15 amino acids. Trimming cost V 5 bases and J 1 base, with 12 bases left between them. The CDR3 region has the DNA TGTGCCAGCAGCCCAGGGACCGGGGCCAAAAACATTCAGTACTTC. Protein product: CASSPGTGAKNIQYF. Complete variable domain (other parts from reference TRBV7-9 and TRBJ2-4): DTGVSQNPRHKITKRGQNVTFRCDPISEHNRLYWYRQTLGQGPEFLTYFQNEAQLEKSRLLSDRFSAERPKGSFSTLEIQRTEQGDSAMYLCASSPGTGAKNIQYFGAGTRLSVL.

This chain connects TRBV5-4 to TRBJ1-3, with no clear D. The CDR3 consists of 13 residues. Germline values: CDR1 SGHNT, CDR2 YYREEE (reference sequence). Trimming cost V 4 bases and J 4 bases, with 9 bases left between them. The chain's CDR3 is CASSIRSGNTIYF. The CDR3 DNA reads as TGTGCCAGCAGCATAAGGTCAGGAAACACCATATATTTT. The full variable domain, its missing parts supplied by reference TRBV5-4 and TRBJ1-3, is ETGVTQSPTHLIKTRGQQVTLRCSSQSGHNTVSWYQQALGQGPQFIFQYYREEENGRGNFPPRFSGLQFPNYSSELNVNALELDDSALYLCASSIRSGNTIYFGEGSWLTVV.

The chain couples TRBV27 to TRBJ2-2; D unresolved. Germline V lookup: CDR1 MNHEY, CDR2 SMNVEV (reference sequence). This CDR3 is built from 13 residues. V was shortened by 6 bases and J by 4 bases, with 9 bases between the two germline ends. CDR3 DNA sequence: TGTGCCAGCAGCACTCCCGGCACCGGGGAGCTGTTTTTT. Translated, it gives CASSTPGTGELFF.

This clone was recorded once. J is TRBJ2-7 and V is TRBV5-1; tentatively, D is TRBD1 (6 bases). CDR1 SGHRS and CDR2 YFSETQ come from the germline V gene. The CDR3 length is 13 residues. The germline V and J ends were trimmed by 4 bases and 2 bases, with 10 bases remaining between them. The CDR3 loop is CASSPGHTYEQYF. The CDR3 DNA sequence: TGCGCCAGCAGCCCGGGACATACCTACGAGCAGTACTTC. Full variable domain (remainder filled in from reference TRBV5-1 and TRBJ2-7): KAGVTQTPRYLIKTRGQQVTLSCSPISGHRSVSWYQQTPGQGLQFLFEYFSETQRNKGNFPGRFSGRQFSNSRSEMNVSTLELGDSALYLCASSPGHTYEQYFGPGTRLTVT.

The CDR3, as DNA: TGTGCCAGCAGCCAAGTAGTCAGGGACACCGGGGAGCTGTTTTTT. This gives the protein CASSQVVRDTGELFF. This rearrangement joins TRBV14 to TRBJ2-2; D might be TRBD1 (5 bases). The CDR3 sequence is 15 residues long. The germline gives CDR1 SGHDN, CDR2 FVKESK. Between the trimmed V and J ends, which lost 1 base and 3 bases, there was a span of 9 bases.

This chain links TRBV10-3 with TRBJ1-1, with D uncertain. Germline CDR1 is ENHRY and CDR2 is SYGVKD. V lost 7 bases to trimming and J lost 1 base, with 10 bases between them. This CDR3 is 13 amino acids long. CDR3 coding DNA: TGTGCCATCACCCCGTCAGGGAACACTGAAGCTTTCTTT. This codes for CAITPSGNTEAFF.

The V and J genes are TRBV19 and TRBJ2-1; tentative D call: TRBD2 (5 bases). The germline V gene encodes CDR1 LNHDA and CDR2 SQIVND (reference sequence). The CDR3 runs 14 residues. Between the trimmed V and J ends, which lost 6 bases and 6 bases, there was a span of 15 bases. The CDR3, as DNA: TGTGCCAGTAGAAGTCCGGGGAACATCAATGAGCAGTTCTTC. This codes for CASRSPGNINEQFF.

V usage is TRBV28 and J usage is TRBJ2-7; 11 positions match TRBD2. Germline V gene data show CDR1 as MDHEN and CDR2 as SYDVKM. This CDR3 comprises 17 residues. The V segment lost 5 bases and the J segment 3 bases; nucleotides outside the gene matches: 12. CDR3 DNA: TGTGCCAGCAGTGAACTAGCGGGAGAAAGAAAAAGCTACGAGCAGTACTTC. Protein sequence: CASSELAGERKSYEQYF.

The genes are TRBV28 and TRBJ1-4; 11 bases line up with TRBD1. Germline V gives CDR1 MDHEN, CDR2 SYDVKM. The length of the CDR3 is 13 residues. The V and J ends lost 4 bases and 8 bases, in that order; junction bases with no gene match: 0. The CDR3 DNA is TGTGCCAGCAGTTGGACAGGGGGCGAAAAACTGTTTTTT. Its protein is CASSWTGGEKLFF.

V is TRBV7-9 and J is TRBJ2-7, with a possible D match to TRBD2 (6 bases). V was clipped by 1 base and J by 2 bases, with 18 bases between them. CDR3 length equals 17 residues. Germline assignment: CDR1 SEHNR and CDR2 FQNEAQ (reference sequence). CDR3 in amino acids: CASSLGAEGFLTYEQYF. The CDR3 DNA is TGTGCCAGCAGCTTAGGGGCGGAGGGGTTTCTCACCTACGAGCAGTACTTC.

The V call is TRBV28, the J call TRBJ2-1, with 7 bases that match TRBD2. The junction had 8 bases not matched to a gene; V was cut back by 2 bases and J by 7 bases. Per the germline V gene, CDR1 is MDHEN and CDR2 is SYDVKM. This CDR3 spans 15 amino acids. CDR3 coding DNA: TGTGCCAGCAGTTTACTAGCGGACCTCGGGAATGAGCAGTTCTTC. Translated: CASSLLADLGNEQFF.

This chain joins TRBV6-6 and TRBJ1-5, with D unresolved. Germline V gene data show CDR1 as MNHNY and CDR2 as SVGAGI (reference sequence). The ends were cut back, 2 bases at V and 5 bases at J, with 4 bases in the middle. The CDR3 spans 12 residues. This chain's CDR3 is CASSYTDQPQHF. The CDR3 DNA is TGTGCCAGCAGTTACACCGATCAGCCCCAGCATTTT.

This sequence joins TRBV27 and TRBJ2-1; D unclear. Trimming left V 3 bases short and J 15 bases short, with 12 bases between. Germline V gene data show CDR1 as MNHEY and CDR2 as SMNVEV (reference sequence). CDR3 length equals 11 residues. The CDR3 region is CASSFGDSTFF. DNA of the CDR3: TGTGCCAGCAGTTTTGGCGATTCTACGTTCTTC.

The CDR3 coding sequence is TGTGCCAGCAGCGAAACACAGGTCACCGGGGAGCTGTTTTTT. This sequence encodes CASSETQVTGELFF. This rearrangement joins TRBV9 to TRBJ2-2, with D tentatively TRBD1 (5 bases). In germline, CDR1 is SGDLS, CDR2 YYNGEE. The ends were cut back, 3 bases at V and 4 bases at J, with 10 bases in the middle. The CDR3 spans 14 residues.

The gene calls are TRBV9 and TRBJ2-5, with 7 bases that match TRBD2. With V trimmed by 3 bases and J by 4 bases, 6 bases remained unmatched. CDR3 length: 14 residues. Germline V CDR1 and CDR2: SGDLS, YYNGEE. CDR3 in DNA: TGTGCCAGCAGCGAAGGCCCGGGAGGAGAGACCCAGTACTTC. It is translated as CASSEGPGGETQYF.

The V gene is TRBV30, the J gene TRBJ2-7, with a weak D call TRBD2 (5 bases). V was cut by 8 bases and J by 4 bases, with 24 bases left in between. This CDR3 comprises 15 residues. CDR1 is GTSNPN and CDR2 is SVGIG in the germline V gene (reference sequence). In DNA form, the CDR3 reads TGTGCCGCCCACCCCGGGATCCTTTATCGGTACGAGCAGTACTTC. Translation: CAAHPGILYRYEQYF.

The chain has TRBV7-9 and TRBJ2-3, with 15 bases fitting TRBD2. Germline V CDR1 and CDR2: SEHNR, FQNEAQ (reference sequence). The junction had 4 bases not matched to a gene; V was cut back by 5 bases and J by 1 base. The CDR3 sequence is 17 residues long. The CDR3 reads CASSTWTSGRGTDTQYF. The CDR3 DNA sequence: TGTGCCAGCAGCACTTGGACTAGCGGGAGGGGCACAGATACGCAGTATTTT.

The rearrangement links TRBV7-6 to TRBJ2-3; either TRBD1 or TRBD2 may supply D (6 bases each). Per germline, CDR1 SGHVS and CDR2 FNYEAQ. Trimming pared 5 bases from V and 2 bases from J, leaving 14 bases between. The CDR3 runs 15 residues. The CDR3, as DNA: TGTGCCAGCAGCCGGAGGGGGAGGAACACAGATACGCAGTATTTT. It codes for CASSRRGRNTDTQYF. Drawing the rest from reference TRBV7-6 and TRBJ2-3, the complete variable domain is GAGVSQSPRYKVTKRGQDVALRCDPISGHVSLYWYRQALGQGPEFLTYFNYEAQQDKSGLPNDRFSAERPEGSISTLTIQRTEQRDSAMYRCASSRRGRNTDTQYFGPGTRLTVL.

The chain couples TRBV11-2 to TRBJ1-3; D is undetermined. The V gene's germline CDR1 is SGHAT and CDR2 FQNNGV. The CDR3 is 16 residues long. Trimming took off 1 base at V and 2 bases at J, with 12 bases between the two ends. The CDR3 nucleotides are TGTGCCAGCAGCTTAGCGTTGCGGTGGCCTGGAAACACCATATATTTT. As protein: CASSLALRWPGNTIYF.

This rearrangement joins TRBV28 to TRBJ2-7; 12 positions agree with TRBD2. The CDR3 has 20 residues. V gave up 4 bases and J gave up 3 bases; unmatched junction bases: 19. CDR1 and CDR2 from the germline V gene are MDHEN and SYDVKM. The CDR3 region has the DNA TGTGCCAGCAGTTCCCTCGACACTACGCAGACTAGCGGGAGACTCTACGAGCAGTACTTC. This encodes CASSSLDTTQTSGRLYEQYF.

This chain links TRBV27 with TRBJ2-3; a possible D gene is TRBD2 (6 bases). The germline V gene encodes CDR1 MNHEY and CDR2 SMNVEV (reference sequence). The V and J ends lost 2 bases and 1 base respectively, with 10 bases between them. CDR3 length: 15 amino acids. DNA for the CDR3: TGTGCCAGCAGTTTAAACGGGAGAGGCACAGATACGCAGTATTTT. This translates into CASSLNGRGTDTQYF.

The chain uses TRBV28 and TRBJ2-5, with 10 bases identical to TRBD1. V shed 2 bases and J 5 bases; nucleotides not matched to a gene: 2. The germline gives CDR1 MDHEN, CDR2 SYDVKM. This CDR3 comprises 14 residues. CDR3: CASSLTGQGETQYF. CDR3 DNA: TGTGCCAGCAGTTTAACGGGACAGGGGGAGACCCAGTACTTC.

This clone was detected only once. This rearrangement joins TRBV6-4 to TRBJ2-1; the D is unclear. The CDR3 is made up of 16 amino acids. From germline, CDR1 is MRHNA and CDR2 SNTAGT. Trimming removed 0 bases from V and 5 bases from J, with 14 bases in between. In DNA form, the CDR3 reads TGTGCCAGCAGTGACTCAATGGCCGCGGCGCACAATGAGCAGTTCTTC. Translating gives CASSDSMAAAHNEQFF.

The gene calls are TRBV13 and TRBJ1-2; 7 bases are shared with TRBD1. The CDR3 sequence is 15 residues long. Germline CDR1 reads PRHDT; CDR2 reads FYEKMQ (reference sequence). J lost 5 bases, V lost 2 bases, and 8 bases had no gene match. The CDR3 region has the DNA TGTGCCAGCAGCTTATCGAGGACAGGACGATATGGCTACACCTTC. Its protein product is CASSLSRTGRYGYTF.

The gene calls are TRBV5-5 and TRBJ2-7; possibly TRBD2 for D (5 bases). V was trimmed by 1 base and J by 3 bases, leaving 14 bases between them. CDR3 length: 15 residues. Germline CDR1 and CDR2: SGHKS and YYEKEE (reference sequence). The CDR3 nucleotides are TGTGCCAGCAGCTTGAGATTAGCGACCCTCTACGAGCAGTACTTC. Amino acid sequence: CASSLRLATLYEQYF.

As regards this clone: This CDR3 is also generated by other DNA sequences in the sample. V gene TRBV5-1 combines with J gene TRBJ2-7; 14 bases align to TRBD2. Germline V gene sequence: CDR1 SGHRS, CDR2 YFSETQ. V gave up 4 bases and J gave up 2 bases; unmatched junction bases: 2. The CDR3 has 15 residues. The CDR3 loop reads CASSPGLAGAYEQYF. CDR3 sequence (DNA): TGCGCCAGCAGCCCGGGACTAGCGGGGGCCTACGAGCAGTACTTC. The entire variable domain, with the rest obtained from reference TRBV5-1 and TRBJ2-7, is as follows: KAGVTQTPRYLIKTRGQQVTLSCSPISGHRSVSWYQQTPGQGLQFLFEYFSETQRNKGNFPGRFSGRQFSNSRSEMNVSTLELGDSALYLCASSPGLAGAYEQYFGPGTRLTVT.

The chain couples TRBV15 to TRBJ1-1; D possibly corresponds to TRBD1 (6 bases). The CDR3 length is 15 residues. The germline gives CDR1 LNHNV, CDR2 YYDKDF (reference sequence). The germline V and J ends were trimmed by 0 bases and 0 bases, with 8 bases remaining between them. CDR3 amino acids: CATSRDRDMNTEAFF. For the CDR3, the DNA is TGTGCCACCAGCAGAGATCGGGACATGAACACTGAAGCTTTCTTT.